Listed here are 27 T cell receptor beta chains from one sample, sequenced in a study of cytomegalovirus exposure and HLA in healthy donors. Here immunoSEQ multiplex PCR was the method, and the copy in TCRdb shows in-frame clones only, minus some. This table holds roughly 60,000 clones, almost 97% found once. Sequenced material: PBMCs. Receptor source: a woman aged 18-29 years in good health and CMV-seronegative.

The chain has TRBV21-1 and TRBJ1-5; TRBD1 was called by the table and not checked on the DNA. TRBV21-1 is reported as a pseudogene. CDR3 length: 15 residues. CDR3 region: CASSKGAYSNQPQHF. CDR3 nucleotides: TGTGCCAGCAGCAAAGGGGCCTATAGCAATCAGCCCCAGCATTTT.

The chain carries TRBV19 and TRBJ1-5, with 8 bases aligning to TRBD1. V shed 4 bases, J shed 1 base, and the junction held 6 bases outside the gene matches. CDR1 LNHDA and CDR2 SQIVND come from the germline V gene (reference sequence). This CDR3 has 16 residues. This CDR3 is CASSTWTGMSNQPQHF. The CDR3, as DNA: TGTGCCAGTAGTACCTGGACAGGGATGAGCAATCAGCCCCAGCATTTT.

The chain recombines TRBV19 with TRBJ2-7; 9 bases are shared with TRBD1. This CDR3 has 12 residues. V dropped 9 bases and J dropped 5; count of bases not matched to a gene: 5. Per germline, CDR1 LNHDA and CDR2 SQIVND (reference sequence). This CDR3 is CASRQGGHEQYF. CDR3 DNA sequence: TGTGCCAGCCGACAGGGGGGCCACGAGCAGTACTTC.

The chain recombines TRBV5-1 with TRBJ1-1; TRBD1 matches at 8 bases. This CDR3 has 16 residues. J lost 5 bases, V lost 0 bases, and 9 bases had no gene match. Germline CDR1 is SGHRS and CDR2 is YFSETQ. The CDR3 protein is CASSLVGTGPGTEAFF. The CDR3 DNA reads TGCGCCAGCAGCTTGGTTGGGACAGGACCAGGGACTGAAGCTTTCTTT.

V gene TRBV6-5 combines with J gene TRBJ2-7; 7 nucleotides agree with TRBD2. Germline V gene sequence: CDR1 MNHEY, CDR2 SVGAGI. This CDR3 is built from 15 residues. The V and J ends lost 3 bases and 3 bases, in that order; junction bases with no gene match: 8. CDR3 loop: CASSYGGGGGYEQYF. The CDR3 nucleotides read TGTGCCAGCAGTTATGGGGGAGGCGGGGGCTACGAGCAGTACTTC.

Written as DNA, the CDR3 is TGTGCCAGCAGACCCCTGGACAGGGACCGGGACGAGCAGTACTTC. Protein: CASRPLDRDRDEQYF. This sequence joins TRBV28 and TRBJ2-7, with 8 positions matching TRBD1. CDR3 length: 15 residues. Germline CDR1 reads MDHEN; CDR2 reads SYDVKM. With V trimmed by 6 bases and J by 5 bases, 12 bases remained unmatched.

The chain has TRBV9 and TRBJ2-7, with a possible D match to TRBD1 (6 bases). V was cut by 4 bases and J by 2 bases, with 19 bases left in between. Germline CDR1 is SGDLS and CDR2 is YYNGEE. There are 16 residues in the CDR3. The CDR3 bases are TGTGCCAGCAGCCTCACCCCCCGGACAGCGACCTACGAGCAGTACTTC. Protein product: CASSLTPRTATYEQYF.

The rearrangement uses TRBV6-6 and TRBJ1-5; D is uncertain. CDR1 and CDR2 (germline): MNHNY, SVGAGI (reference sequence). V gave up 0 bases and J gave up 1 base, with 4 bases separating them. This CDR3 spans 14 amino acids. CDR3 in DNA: TGTGCCAGCAGTTACTCGGCCAGCAATCAGCCCCAGCATTTT. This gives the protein CASSYSASNQPQHF.

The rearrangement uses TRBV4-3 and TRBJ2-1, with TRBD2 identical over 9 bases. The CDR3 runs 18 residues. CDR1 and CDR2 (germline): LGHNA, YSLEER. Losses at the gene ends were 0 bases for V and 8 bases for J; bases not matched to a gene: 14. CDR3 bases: TGCGCCAGCAGCCAAGATTTGATGTCGCTAGCGGGAATCGATGAGCAGTTCTTC. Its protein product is CASSQDLMSLAGIDEQFF.

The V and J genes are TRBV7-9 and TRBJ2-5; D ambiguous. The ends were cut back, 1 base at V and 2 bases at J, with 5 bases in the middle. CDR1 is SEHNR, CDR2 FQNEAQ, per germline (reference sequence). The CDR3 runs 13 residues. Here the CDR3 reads CASSLGGQETQYF. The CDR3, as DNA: TGTGCCAGCAGCTTAGGCGGACAAGAGACCCAGTACTTC.

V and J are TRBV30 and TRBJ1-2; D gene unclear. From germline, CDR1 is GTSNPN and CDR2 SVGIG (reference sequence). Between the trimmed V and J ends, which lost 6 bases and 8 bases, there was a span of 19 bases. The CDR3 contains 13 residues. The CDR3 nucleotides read TGTGCCTGCCCCCGGAGGGCAGTGGGGGGCTACACCTTC. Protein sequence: CACPRRAVGGYTF.

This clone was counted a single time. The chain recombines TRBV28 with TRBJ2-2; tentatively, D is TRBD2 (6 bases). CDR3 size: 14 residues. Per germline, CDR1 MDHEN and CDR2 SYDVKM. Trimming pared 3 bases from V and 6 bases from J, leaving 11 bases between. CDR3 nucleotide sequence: TGTGCCAGCAGTTTGGAGGGTGGGGCCGGGGAGCTGTTTTTT. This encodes CASSLEGGAGELFF.

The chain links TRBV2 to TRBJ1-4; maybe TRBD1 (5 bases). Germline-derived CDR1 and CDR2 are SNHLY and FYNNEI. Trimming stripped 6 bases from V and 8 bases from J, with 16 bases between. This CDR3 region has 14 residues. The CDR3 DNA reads TGTGCCAGCAGCGTGGGGCCTCTAGGGGAAAAACTGTTTTTT. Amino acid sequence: CASSVGPLGEKLFF.

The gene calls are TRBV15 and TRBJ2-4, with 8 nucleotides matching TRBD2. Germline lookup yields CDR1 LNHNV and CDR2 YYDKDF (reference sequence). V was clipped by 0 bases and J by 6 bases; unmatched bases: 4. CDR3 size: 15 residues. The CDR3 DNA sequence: TGTGCCACCAGCAGAGACCGGGAGGGTGGAAACATTCAGTACTTC. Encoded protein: CATSRDREGGNIQYF. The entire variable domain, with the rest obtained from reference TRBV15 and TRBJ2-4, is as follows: DAMVIQNPRYQVTQFGKPVTLSCSQTLNHNVMYWYQQKSSQAPKLLFHYYDKDFNNEADTPDNFQSRRPNTSFCFLDIRSPGLGDTAMYLCATSRDREGGNIQYFGAGTRLSVL.

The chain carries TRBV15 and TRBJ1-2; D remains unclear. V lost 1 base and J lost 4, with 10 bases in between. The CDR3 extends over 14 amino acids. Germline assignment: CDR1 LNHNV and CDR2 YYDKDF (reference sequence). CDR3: CATSRGGESYGYTF. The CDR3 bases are TGTGCCACCAGCAGAGGTGGTGAGAGCTATGGCTACACCTTC.

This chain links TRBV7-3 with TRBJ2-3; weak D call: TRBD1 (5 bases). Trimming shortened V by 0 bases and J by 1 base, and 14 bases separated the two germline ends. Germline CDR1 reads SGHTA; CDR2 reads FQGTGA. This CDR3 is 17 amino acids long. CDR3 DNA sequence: TGTGCCAGCAGCTTAACGTGGGGCAGGGTAGGCACAGATACGCAGTATTTT. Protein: CASSLTWGRVGTDTQYF.

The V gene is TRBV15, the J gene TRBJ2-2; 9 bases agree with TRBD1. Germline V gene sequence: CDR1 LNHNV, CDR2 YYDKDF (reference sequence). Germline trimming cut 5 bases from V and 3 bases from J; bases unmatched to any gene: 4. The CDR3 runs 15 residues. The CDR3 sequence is CATSARQGDTGELFF. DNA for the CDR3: TGTGCCACCAGCGCCCGACAGGGGGACACCGGGGAGCTGTTTTTT.

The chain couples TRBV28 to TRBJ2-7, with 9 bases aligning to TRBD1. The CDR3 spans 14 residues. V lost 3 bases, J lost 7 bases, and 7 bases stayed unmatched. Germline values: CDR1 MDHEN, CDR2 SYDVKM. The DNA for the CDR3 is TGTGCCAGCAGTTTTTCCGGGACAGGGTTGGAGCAGTACTTC. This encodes CASSFSGTGLEQYF.

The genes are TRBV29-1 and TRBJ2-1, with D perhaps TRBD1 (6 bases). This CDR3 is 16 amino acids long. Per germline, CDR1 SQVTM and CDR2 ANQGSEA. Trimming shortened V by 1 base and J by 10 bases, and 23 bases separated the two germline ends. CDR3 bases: TGCAGCGTTGAAGGGGCCCGACACTACAGGGTTGGGGAGCAGTTCTTC. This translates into CSVEGARHYRVGEQFF.

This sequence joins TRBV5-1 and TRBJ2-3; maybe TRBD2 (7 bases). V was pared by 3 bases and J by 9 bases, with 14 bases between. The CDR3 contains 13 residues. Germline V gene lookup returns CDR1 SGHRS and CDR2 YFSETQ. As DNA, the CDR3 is TGCGCCAGCAGCTCGAGGGGGGGGCACACGCAGTATTTT. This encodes CASSSRGGHTQYF.

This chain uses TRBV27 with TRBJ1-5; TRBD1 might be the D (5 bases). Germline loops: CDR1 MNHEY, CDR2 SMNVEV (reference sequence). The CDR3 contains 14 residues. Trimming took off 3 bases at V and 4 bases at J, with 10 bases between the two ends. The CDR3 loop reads CASSFGADNQPQHF. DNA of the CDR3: TGTGCCAGCAGTTTTGGGGCAGATAATCAGCCCCAGCATTTT.

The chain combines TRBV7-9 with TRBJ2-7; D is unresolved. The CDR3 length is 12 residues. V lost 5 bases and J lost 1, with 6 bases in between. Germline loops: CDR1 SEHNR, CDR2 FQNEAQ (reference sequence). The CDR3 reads CASSPGSYEQYF. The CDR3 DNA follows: TGTGCCAGCAGCCCCGGGTCCTACGAGCAGTACTTC. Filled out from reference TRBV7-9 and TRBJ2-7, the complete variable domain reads DTGVSQNPRHKITKRGQNVTFRCDPISEHNRLYWYRQTLGQGPEFLTYFQNEAQLEKSRLLSDRFSAERPKGSFSTLEIQRTEQGDSAMYLCASSPGSYEQYFGPGTRLTVT.

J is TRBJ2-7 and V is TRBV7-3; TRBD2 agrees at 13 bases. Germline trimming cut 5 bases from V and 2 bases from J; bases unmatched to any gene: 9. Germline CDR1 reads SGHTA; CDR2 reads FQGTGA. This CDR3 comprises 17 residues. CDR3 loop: CASSPRPGTSGAYEQYF. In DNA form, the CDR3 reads TGTGCCAGCAGCCCCAGGCCGGGGACTAGCGGGGCCTACGAGCAGTACTTC.

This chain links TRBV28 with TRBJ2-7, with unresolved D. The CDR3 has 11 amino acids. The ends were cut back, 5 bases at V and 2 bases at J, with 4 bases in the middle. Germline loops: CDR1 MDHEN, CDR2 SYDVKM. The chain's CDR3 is CASSPAYEQYF. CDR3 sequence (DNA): TGTGCCAGCAGTCCCGCCTACGAGCAGTACTTC.

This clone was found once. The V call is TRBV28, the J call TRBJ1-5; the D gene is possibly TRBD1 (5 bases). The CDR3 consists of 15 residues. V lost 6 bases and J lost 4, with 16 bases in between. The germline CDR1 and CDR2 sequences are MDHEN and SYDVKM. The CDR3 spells CASRAGPSLNQPQHF. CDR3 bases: TGTGCCAGCAGGGCAGGGCCGTCCCTTAATCAGCCCCAGCATTTT.

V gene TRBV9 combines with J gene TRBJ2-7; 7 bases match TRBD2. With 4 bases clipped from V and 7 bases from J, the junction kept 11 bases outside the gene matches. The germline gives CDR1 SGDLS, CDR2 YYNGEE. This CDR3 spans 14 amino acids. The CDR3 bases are TGTGCCAGCAGCCGACGGGACTACCCCTCTGAGCAGTACTTC. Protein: CASSRRDYPSEQYF.

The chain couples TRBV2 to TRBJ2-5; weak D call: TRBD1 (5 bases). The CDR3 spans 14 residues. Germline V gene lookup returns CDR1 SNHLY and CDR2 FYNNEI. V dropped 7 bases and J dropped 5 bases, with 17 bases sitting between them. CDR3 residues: CASTKGAPPETQYF. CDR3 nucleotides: TGTGCCAGCACCAAAGGGGCCCCACCGGAGACCCAGTACTTC. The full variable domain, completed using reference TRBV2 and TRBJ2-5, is EPEVTQTPSHQVTQMGQEVILRCVPISNHLYFYWYRQILGQKVEFLVSFYNNEISEKSEIFDDQFSVERPDGSNFTLKIRSTKLEDSAMYFCASTKGAPPETQYFGPGTRLLVL.